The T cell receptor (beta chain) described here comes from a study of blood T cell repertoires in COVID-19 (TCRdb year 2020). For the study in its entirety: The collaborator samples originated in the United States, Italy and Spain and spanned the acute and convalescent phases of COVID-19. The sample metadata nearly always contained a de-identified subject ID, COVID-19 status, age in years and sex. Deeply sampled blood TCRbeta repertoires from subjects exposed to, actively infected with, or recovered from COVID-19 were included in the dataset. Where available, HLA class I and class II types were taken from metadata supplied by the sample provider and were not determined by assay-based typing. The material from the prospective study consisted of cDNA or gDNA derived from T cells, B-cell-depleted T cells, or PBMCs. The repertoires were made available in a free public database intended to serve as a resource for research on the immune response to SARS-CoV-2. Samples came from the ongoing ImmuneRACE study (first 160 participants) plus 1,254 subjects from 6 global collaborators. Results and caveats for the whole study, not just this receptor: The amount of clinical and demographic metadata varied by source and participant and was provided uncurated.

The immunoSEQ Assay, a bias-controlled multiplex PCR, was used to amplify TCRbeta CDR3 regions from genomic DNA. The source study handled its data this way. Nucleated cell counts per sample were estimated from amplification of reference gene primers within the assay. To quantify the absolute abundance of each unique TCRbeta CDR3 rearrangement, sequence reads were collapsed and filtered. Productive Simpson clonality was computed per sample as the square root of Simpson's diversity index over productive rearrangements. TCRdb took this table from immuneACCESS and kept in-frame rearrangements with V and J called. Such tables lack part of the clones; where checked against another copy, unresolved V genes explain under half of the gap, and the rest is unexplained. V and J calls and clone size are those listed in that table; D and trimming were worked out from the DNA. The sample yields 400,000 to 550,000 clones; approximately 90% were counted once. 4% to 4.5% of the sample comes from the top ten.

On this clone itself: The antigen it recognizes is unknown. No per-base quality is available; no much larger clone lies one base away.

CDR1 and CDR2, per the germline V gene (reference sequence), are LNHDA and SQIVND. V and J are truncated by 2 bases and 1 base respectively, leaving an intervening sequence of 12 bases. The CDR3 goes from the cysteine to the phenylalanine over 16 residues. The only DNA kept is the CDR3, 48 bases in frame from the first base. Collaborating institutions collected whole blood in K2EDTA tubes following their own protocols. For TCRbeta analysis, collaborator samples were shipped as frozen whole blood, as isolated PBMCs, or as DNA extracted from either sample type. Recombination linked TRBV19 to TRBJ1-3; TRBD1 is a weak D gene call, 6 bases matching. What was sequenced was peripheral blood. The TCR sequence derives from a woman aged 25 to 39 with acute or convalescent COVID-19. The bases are TGTGCCAGTAGTATACGTAACAGGGCGTCTGGAAACACCATATATTTT. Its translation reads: CASSIRNRASGNTIYF.